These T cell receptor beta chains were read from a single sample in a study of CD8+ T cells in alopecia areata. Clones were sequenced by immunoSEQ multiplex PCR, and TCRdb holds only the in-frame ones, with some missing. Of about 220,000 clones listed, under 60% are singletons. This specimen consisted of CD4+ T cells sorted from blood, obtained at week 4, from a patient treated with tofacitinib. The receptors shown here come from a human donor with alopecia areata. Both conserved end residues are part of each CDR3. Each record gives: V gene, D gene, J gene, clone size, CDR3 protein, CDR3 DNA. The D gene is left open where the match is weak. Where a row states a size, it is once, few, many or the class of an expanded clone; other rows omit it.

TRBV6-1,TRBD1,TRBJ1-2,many,CASSEGDSLSTFYGYTF,TGTGCCAGCAGTGAAGGGGACAGTTTAAGTACGTTCTATGGCTACACCTTC
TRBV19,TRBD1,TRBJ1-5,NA,CASSIGQAHQPQHF,TGTGCCAGTAGTATCGGACAGGCGCATCAGCCCCAGCATTTT
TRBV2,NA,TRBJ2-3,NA,CASSAGPAFSTDTQYF,TGTGCCAGCAGTGCTGGACCCGCTTTTAGCACAGATACGCAGTATTTT
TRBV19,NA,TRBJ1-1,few,CASTDRFGEAFF,TGTGCCAGCACAGACAGGTTCGGTGAAGCTTTCTTT
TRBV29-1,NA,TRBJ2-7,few,CSVGDIEQYF,TGCAGCGTTGGGGACATCGAGCAGTACTTC
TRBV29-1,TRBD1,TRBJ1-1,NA,CSVRTGANTEAFF,TGCAGCGTTCGGACAGGAGCTAACACTGAAGCTTTCTTT
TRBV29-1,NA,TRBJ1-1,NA,CSVEQGRVNTEAFF,TGCAGCGTTGAACAGGGCAGGGTGAACACTGAAGCTTTCTTT
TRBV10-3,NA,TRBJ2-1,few,CAIATGARDNEQFF,TGTGCCATCGCTACGGGAGCCCGGGACAATGAGCAGTTCTTC
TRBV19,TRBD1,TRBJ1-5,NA,CASSTDRETQHF,TGTGCCAGTAGTACAGACAGGGAAACCCAGCATTTT
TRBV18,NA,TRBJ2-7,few,CASSLSVVSYEQYF,TGTGCCAGCTCACTCTCGGTTGTCTCCTACGAGCAGTACTTC
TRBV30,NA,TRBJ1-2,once,CAWNRGYGYTF,TGTGCCTGGAACCGGGGCTATGGCTACACCTTC
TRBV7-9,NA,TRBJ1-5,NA,CASSLSGFDQPQHF,TGTGCCAGCAGCTTGTCCGGGTTTGATCAGCCCCAGCATTTT
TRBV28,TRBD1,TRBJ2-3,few,CASSPSTGLGPDTQYF,TGTGCCAGCAGCCCTTCGACAGGGTTGGGGCCAGATACGCAGTATTTT
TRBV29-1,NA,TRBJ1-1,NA,CSSLTGNTEAFF,TGCAGCAGTCTCACGGGGAACACTGAAGCTTTCTTT
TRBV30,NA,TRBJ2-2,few,CAWSVYGTGELFF,TGTGCCTGGAGTGTATATGGCACCGGGGAGCTGTTTTTT
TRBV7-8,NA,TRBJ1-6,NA,CASSGPEPLHF,TGTGCCTCTTCGGGGCCGGAACCCCTCCACTTT
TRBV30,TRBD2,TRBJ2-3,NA,CASTSGGPTDTQYF,TGTGCCTCGACTAGCGGGGGGCCCACAGATACGCAGTATTTT
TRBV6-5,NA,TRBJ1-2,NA,CASSRISDGNYGYTF,TGTGCCAGCAGCCGCATCTCCGACGGAAACTATGGCTACACCTTC
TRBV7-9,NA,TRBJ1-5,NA,CASSQAGTGNQPQHF,TGTGCCAGCAGCCAGGCAGGGACGGGCAATCAGCCCCAGCATTTT
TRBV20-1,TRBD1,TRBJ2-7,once,CSARGQGSQYF,TGCAGTGCTAGGGGACAGGGTAGTCAGTACTTC
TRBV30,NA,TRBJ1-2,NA,CAWSNYGYTF,TGTGCCTGGAGCAACTATGGCTACACCTTC
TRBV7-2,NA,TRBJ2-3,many,CASSLDGHASDTQYF,TGTGCCAGCAGCTTAGACGGACACGCTTCAGATACGCAGTATTTT
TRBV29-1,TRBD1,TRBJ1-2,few,CSVVPPDRGDEIDYTF,TGCAGCGTTGTTCCCCCCGACAGGGGTGATGAAATTGACTACACCTTC
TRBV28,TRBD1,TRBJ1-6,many,CASSPDWTGSHLLHF,TGTGCCAGCAGCCCAGACTGGACAGGGTCCCATCTCCTCCACTTT
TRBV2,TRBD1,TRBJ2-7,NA,CASRQRTGHEQYF,TGTGCCAGCAGGCAACGGACAGGGCACGAGCAGTACTTC
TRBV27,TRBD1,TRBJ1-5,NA,CASKTQGGNQPQHF,TGTGCCAGCAAGACGCAGGGGGGCAATCAGCCCCAGCATTTT
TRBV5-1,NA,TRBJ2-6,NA,CASSLDGAGANVLTF,TGCGCCAGCAGCTTGGATGGGGCTGGGGCCAACGTCCTGACTTTC
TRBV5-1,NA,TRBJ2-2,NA,CASSLSLNTGELFF,TGCGCCAGCAGCCTTTCACTGAACACCGGGGAGCTGTTTTTT
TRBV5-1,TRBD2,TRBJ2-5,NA,CASSDTSGGETQYF,TGCGCCAGCAGCGACACTAGCGGGGGAGAGACCCAGTACTTC
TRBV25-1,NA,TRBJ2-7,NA,CASRVGKEQYF,TGTGCCAGCAGGGTCGGGAAAGAGCAGTACTTC
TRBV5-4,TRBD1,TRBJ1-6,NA,CASSRGQGLTYNSPLHF,TGTGCCAGCAGCCGCGGACAGGGTTTAACGTATAATTCACCCCTCCACTTT
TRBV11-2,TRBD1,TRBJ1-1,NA,CASSFRGPGGGTEAFF,TGTGCCAGCAGCTTTCGGGGGCCAGGGGGAGGCACTGAAGCTTTCTTT
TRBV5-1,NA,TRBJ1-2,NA,CASSFTGDNYGYTF,TGCGCCAGCAGCTTTACAGGTGACAACTATGGCTACACCTTC
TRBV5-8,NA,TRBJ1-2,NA,CASSLSNAPGGYTF,TGTGCCAGCAGCTTGTCTAATGCACCCGGGGGCTACACCTTC
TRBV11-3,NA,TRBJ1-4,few,CASSLGVAEKLFF,TGTGCCAGCAGCTTAGGGGTAGCCGAAAAACTGTTTTTT
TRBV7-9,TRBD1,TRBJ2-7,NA,CASSERTGGYEQYF,TGTGCCAGCAGCGAGAGGACAGGGGGCTACGAGCAGTACTTC
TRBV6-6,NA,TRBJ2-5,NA,CASNLRDTQETQYF,TGTGCCAGCAACCTCCGGGACACCCAAGAGACCCAGTACTTC